This T cell receptor beta chain was documented in a study of cytomegalovirus exposure and HLA in healthy donors. Overall study findings and caveats: Cytomegalovirus association was listed for approximately 150 TCR beta chains.

About this clone: Antigen specificity is unknown.

Method: immunoSEQ multiplex PCR; TCRdb's copy keeps in-frame clones and lacks some. The sample consists of over 55,000 clones, around 96% of them appearing once. The sequence derives from a man between 18 and 35 years old in good health and CMV-seronegative. Sequencing was done on a sample of PBMCs.

CDR3 bases: TGTGCCAGCAGCTTGCGAGGCACGACCTACGAGCAGTACTTC. Its translation: CASSLRGTTYEQYF. The rearrangement joins TRBV5-8 to TRBJ2-7; the D is unclear. In germline, CDR1 is SGHTS, CDR2 YDEGEE. The CDR3 has 14 amino acids. Deletions cut 1 base from V and 2 bases from J, with 10 bases between. Full variable domain (remainder filled in from reference TRBV5-8 and TRBJ2-7): EAGVTQSPTHLIKTRGQQATLRCSPISGHTSVYWYQQALGLGLQFLLWYDEGEERNRGNFPPRFSGRQFPNYSSELNVNALELEDSALYLCASSLRGTTYEQYFGPGTRLTVT.